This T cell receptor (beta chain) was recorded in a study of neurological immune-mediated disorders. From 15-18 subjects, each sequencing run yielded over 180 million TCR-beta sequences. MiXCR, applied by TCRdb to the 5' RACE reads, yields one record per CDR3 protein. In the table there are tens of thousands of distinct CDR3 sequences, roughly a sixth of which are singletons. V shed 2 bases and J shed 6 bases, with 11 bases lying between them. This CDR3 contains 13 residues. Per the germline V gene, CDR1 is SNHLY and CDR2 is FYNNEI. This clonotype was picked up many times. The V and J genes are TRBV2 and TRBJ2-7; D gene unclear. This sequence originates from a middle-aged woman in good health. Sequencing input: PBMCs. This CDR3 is CASSELSGPEQYV. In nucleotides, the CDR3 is TGTGCCAGCAGTGAATTATCAGGTCCCGAGCAGTACGTC.